The clone carrying this TCR beta chain was counted ten times or more. Its specificity is not known. Genomic DNA served as template for TCR beta VDJ and CDR3 profiling. MiXCR was run by TCRdb on the reads, yielding one entry per CDR3 protein. This sample has some 190,000 distinct CDR3 sequences, with around half found just once. These data originate in a study of CD8+CD57+ T cells in acquired aplastic anemia. Looking at the study overall: Healthy donor CD4+ cell samples had a mean of about 10.8 million reads. Study outcomes and limitations: Comparison of patients with controls identified twenty-nine shared CD8+ CDR3 sequences.

Between the trimmed V and J ends, which lost 0 bases and 1 base, there was a span of 6 bases. Germline loops: CDR1 MNHEY, CDR2 SVGAGI. The CDR3 sequence is 14 residues long. The sequenced sample consisted of sorted CD4+, CD8+, or CD8+CD57+ T cells (not recorded which) from PBMCs. The rearrangement uses TRBV6-5 and TRBJ1-1; the D gene is possibly TRBD1 (6 bases). This clonotype was obtained from a human donor in good health. DNA for the CDR3: TGTGCCAGCAGTTACTCGACAGGGAACACTGAAGCTTTCTTT. Protein sequence: CASSYSTGNTEAFF.